Below are 18 T cell receptor beta chains sequenced from a single sample in a study of monozygotic twins with inflammatory bowel disease. After re-calling the 5' RACE reads, TCRdb lists one entry per CDR3 protein, DNA absent. The sample includes a few hundred thousand distinct CDR3 sequences. The sample taken for sequencing was blood. These receptors were obtained from a human donor with ulcerative colitis or Crohn's disease, or a healthy co-twin of an affected twin (not recorded which).

The gene calls are TRBV12-3 or TRBV12-4 and TRBJ2-5. The CDR3 sequence is 13 residues long. CDR3 amino acids: CASSSRVTETQYF.

The rearrangement uses TRBV6-5 and TRBJ2-7; without DNA, the TCRdb call of TRBD1 cannot be checked. This CDR3 contains 15 residues. From germline, CDR1 is MNHEY and CDR2 SVGAGI. The CDR3: CASSYSRQGAYEQYF.

This chain uses TRBV18 with TRBJ1-3; the TCRdb D gene call, TRBD1, has no DNA to confirm it. CDR3 length: 15 residues. Germline CDR1 reads KGHSH; CDR2 reads LQKENI. The CDR3: CASSPQGQSGNTIYF.

The chain links TRBV7-9 to TRBJ2-3. The CDR3 extends over 12 amino acids. Germline V lookup: CDR1 SEHNR, CDR2 FQNEAQ (reference sequence). The CDR3 sequence is CASSYLADTQYF.

This rearrangement joins TRBV5-1 to TRBJ2-3. Per the germline V gene, CDR1 is SGHRS and CDR2 is YFSETQ. The CDR3 is 17 residues long. The CDR3 is CASSSAMLASSTDTQYF.

This chain uses TRBV5-1 with TRBJ2-7; TCRdb gives TRBD1 as the D gene, but with no DNA this cannot be confirmed. CDR3 length: 17 residues. Germline CDR1 and CDR2: SGHRS and YFSETQ. Here the CDR3 reads CASSLAWRAGAPYEQYF.

V gene TRBV5-4 combines with J gene TRBJ1-2; as DNA is missing, the TRBD1 call by TCRdb cannot be tested. CDR1 and CDR2 (germline): SGHNT, YYREEE (reference sequence). The CDR3 consists of 15 residues. CDR3 protein: CASSSAYDRVYGYTF.

This chain connects TRBV14 to TRBJ2-1; TCRdb proposes TRBD1, but this gene call is untestable without DNA. CDR1 and CDR2 from the germline V gene are SGHDN and FVKESK. The CDR3 runs 16 residues. The CDR3 spells CASSQPLRSPYNEQFF.

The gene calls are TRBV20-1 and TRBJ1-3. CDR3 size: 16 residues. Germline V CDR1 and CDR2: DFQATT, SNEGSKA (reference sequence). The CDR3 region is CSARKSEGRAGNTIYF.

This chain uses TRBV4-2 with TRBJ2-5; TCRdb indicates TRBD1, and absent DNA this call remains unverified. The CDR3 is made up of 17 amino acids. The V gene's germline CDR1 is LGHNA and CDR2 YNFKEQ. CDR3 protein: CASSHATGDRAQETQYF.

The chain has TRBV28 and TRBJ2-7. The CDR3 extends over 15 amino acids. Germline V gene data show CDR1 as MDHEN and CDR2 as SYDVKM. The CDR3 here is CASSLWNRASGEQYF.

The gene calls are TRBV5-1 and TRBJ1-2. CDR1 and CDR2 (germline): SGHRS, YFSETQ. This CDR3 comprises 13 residues. This chain's CDR3 is CASSLDGQYGYTF. Together with reference TRBV5-1 and TRBJ1-2, the CDR3 gives the full variable domain: KAGVTQTPRYLIKTRGQQVTLSCSPISGHRSVSWYQQTPGQGLQFLFEYFSETQRNKGNFPGRFSGRQFSNSRSEMNVSTLELGDSALYLCASSLDGQYGYTFGSGTRLTVV.

This chain joins TRBV7-2 and TRBJ2-5; TCRdb picks TRBD2, but there is no DNA to check that call. The germline V gene has CDR1 SGHTA and CDR2 FQGNSA. The CDR3 spans 13 residues. CDR3 region: CASSPTSQETQYF.

The CDR3 here is CASRGQVRDEQYF. The V and J genes are TRBV6-2 or TRBV6-3 and TRBJ2-7; TCRdb's assignment of TRBD1 cannot be checked, as there is no DNA. Germline V gene sequence: CDR1 MNHEY, CDR2 SVGEGT. This CDR3 spans 13 amino acids.

The V gene is TRBV20-1, the J gene TRBJ2-2; TCRdb returns TRBD1, unconfirmable since there is no DNA. CDR3 size: 18 residues. Germline V gene sequence: CDR1 DFQATT, CDR2 SNEGSKA (reference sequence). The CDR3 loop is CSARDWNEGQGNTGELFF.

This sequence joins TRBV7-3 and TRBJ2-1; TCRdb's assignment of TRBD2 cannot be checked, as there is no DNA. This CDR3 is built from 15 residues. Germline assignment: CDR1 SGHTA and CDR2 FQGTGA. The CDR3 region is CASSLGRVGPNEQFF.

The chain's CDR3 is CASQDTTYNSPLHF. V gene TRBV6-1 combines with J gene TRBJ1-6; TCRdb reports TRBD1, a call that lacks DNA to check it against. CDR3 length: 14 residues. CDR1 is MNHNS and CDR2 is SASEGT in the germline V gene.

The chain recombines TRBV5-6 with TRBJ2-4; TCRdb outputs TRBD1, but without DNA this stays unchecked. CDR3 size: 17 residues. Germline V lookup: CDR1 SGHDT, CDR2 YYEEEE. CDR3 sequence: CASSPGQIRLAKNIQYF.